This note documents a single T cell receptor (beta chain) sequence. A mixed TRB-A/B primer pool amplified rearranged TRB by multiplex touch-down PCR. Via MiXCR, TCRdb re-called the multiplex PCR reads, giving one row per CDR3 protein. The profile shows more than 8,000 distinct CDR3 sequences, 32% of them singletons. This specimen comes from a study of T cell repertoires in aging, cancer and after chemotherapy. Peripheral blood genomic DNA, not sorted cells or RNA, was the template. The V gene end was trimmed by 9 bases and the J gene end by 4 bases; junction bases not matched to a gene: 6. The CDR3 spans 14 residues.

This receptor was obtained from a human donor in good health. V and J are TRBV12-3 or TRBV12-4 and TRBJ2-7, with 13 bases lining up with TRBD2. The sample taken for sequencing was blood. CDR3 in amino acids: CASLGLAGVYEQYF. The CDR3 DNA follows: TGTGCCAGTCTTGGACTAGCGGGAGTATACGAGCAGTACTTC.